Listed here are 26 T cell receptor beta chains from one sample, sequenced in a study of T cells after yellow fever vaccination. One entry per CDR3 protein, called by TCRdb with MiXCR from the 5' RACE reads. The data hold 300,000 to 350,000 distinct CDR3 sequences, with around 4.4% observed a single time. The specimen comprised PBMCs, sampled 15 days after the yellow fever booster vaccination. The origin of the receptors is a man aged 18 to 30 who received the YFV17D yellow fever vaccine.

The J gene is TRBJ2-7, the V gene TRBV28, with 9 nucleotides matching TRBD2. The germline V gene encodes CDR1 MDHEN and CDR2 SYDVKM. With 5 bases clipped from V and 5 bases from J, the junction kept 7 bases outside the gene matches. The CDR3 has 14 amino acids. CDR3 sequence (DNA): TGTGCCAGCAGTCGGGCGGGGGGGTCGAACGAGCAGTACGTC. Its translation is CASSRAGGSNEQYV.

This clonotype came up many times. The chain links TRBV10-3 to TRBJ1-2, with D unclear. The germline V gene encodes CDR1 ENHRY and CDR2 SYGVKD. The CDR3 consists of 14 residues. V lost 2 bases to trimming and J lost 3 bases, with 10 bases between them. The CDR3 spells CAISETQDYYGYTF. The CDR3 DNA sequence: TGTGCCATCAGTGAGACCCAGGACTACTATGGCTACACCTTC.

J is TRBJ2-1 and V is TRBV11-2; 7 bases match TRBD1. Trimming at V came to 5 bases and at J to 3 bases, leaving 13 bases not matched to a gene. CDR3 length equals 17 residues. The germline V gene encodes CDR1 SGHAT and CDR2 FQNNGV. Here the CDR3 DNA reads TGTGCCAGCAGCGTCTCCTCCCCGGGACAGATCTACAATGAGCAGTTCTTC. It translates to CASSVSSPGQIYNEQFF.

J is TRBJ1-6 and V is TRBV3-1, with 7 bases matching TRBD1. Per germline, CDR1 LGHDT and CDR2 YNNKEL (reference sequence). This CDR3 comprises 17 residues. V gave up 4 bases and J gave up 4 bases; unmatched junction bases: 10. The DNA of the CDR3 is TGTGCCAGCAGCCTTACGGGGTCAGGGGGATATAATTCACCCCTCCACTTT. It encodes CASSLTGSGGYNSPLHF.

This clonotype showed up many times. The rearrangement uses TRBV7-2 and TRBJ2-5, with a tentative D call TRBD1 (6 bases). V gave up 6 bases and J gave up 4 bases, with 15 bases separating them. Germline values: CDR1 SGHTA, CDR2 FQGNSA. The CDR3 loop spans 14 amino acids. The CDR3 DNA sequence: TGTGCCAGCAGTCCTAAAACAGGGACAGAGACCCAGTACTTC. Translated, it gives CASSPKTGTETQYF.

This chain connects TRBV3-1 to TRBJ1-4; possible D gene TRBD1, 5 bases. CDR1 is LGHDT, CDR2 YNNKEL, per germline (reference sequence). V dropped 1 base and J dropped 8 bases, with 14 bases sitting between them. The CDR3 sequence is 15 residues long. CDR3 DNA: TGTGCCAGCAGCCAAGGAGAAAGGGGAGGGGAAAAACTGTTTTTT. Its translation is CASSQGERGGEKLFF.

This clonotype was seen at least ten times. The V gene is TRBV9, the J gene TRBJ2-6; TRBD1 might be the D (7 bases). This CDR3 region has 16 residues. Germline values: CDR1 SGDLS, CDR2 YYNGEE. V lost 9 bases and J 2 bases, leaving 18 bases between the germline ends. CDR3 loop: CATRPAGGPGANVLTF. The DNA for the CDR3 is TGTGCCACCCGCCCGGCAGGGGGGCCTGGGGCCAACGTCCTGACTTTC.

This clonotype has at least ten counts. The chain has TRBV4-1 and TRBJ2-3; 11 bases fit TRBD2. The V segment lost 1 base and the J segment 4 bases; nucleotides outside the gene matches: 13. Germline-derived CDR1 and CDR2 are MGHRA and YSYEKL. The CDR3 contains 19 residues. The DNA of the CDR3 is TGCGCCAGCAGCCAAGTAGCAGTAGCGGGGGGGCCTTGGTCAGATACGCAGTATTTT. It specifies CASSQVAVAGGPWSDTQYF.

The chain employs TRBV7-8 and TRBJ2-7; D remains ambiguous. Per the germline V gene, CDR1 is SGHVS and CDR2 is FQNEAQ. The CDR3 has 14 amino acids. V shed 2 bases and J shed 3 bases, with 11 bases lying between them. For the CDR3, the DNA is TGTGCCAGCAGCTTATTTAGGGCAGACTACGAGCAGTACGTC. Translated, it gives CASSLFRADYEQYV.

This clonotype appeared many times. The V gene is TRBV7-2, the J gene TRBJ2-2, with D tentatively TRBD2 (5 bases). Trimming stripped 6 bases from V and 6 bases from J, with 14 bases between. This CDR3 comprises 14 residues. Per germline, CDR1 SGHTA and CDR2 FQGNSA. CDR3: CASSATLAPGELFF. DNA for the CDR3: TGTGCCAGCAGTGCTACCCTAGCTCCCGGGGAGCTGTTTTTT.

This clonotype was counted a few times. The chain recombines TRBV20-1 with TRBJ1-4; D remains ambiguous. The ends were cut back, 6 bases at V and 8 bases at J, with 10 bases in the middle. Germline loops: CDR1 DFQATT, CDR2 SNEGSKA (reference sequence). This CDR3 region has 11 residues. CDR3 DNA sequence: TGCAGTGCACCAATTGGGGAAAAACTGTTTTTT. It encodes CSAPIGEKLFF.

In nucleotides, the CDR3 is TGCGCCAGCAGCCAAGAAGAGCAACGGAGCTCTGGAAACACCATATATTTT. Its protein product is CASSQEEQRSSGNTIYF. The chain employs TRBV4-1 and TRBJ1-3, with D uncertain. The CDR3 runs to 17 residues. The germline V and J ends were trimmed by 0 bases and 0 bases, with 12 bases remaining between them. Germline CDR1 MGHRA, CDR2 YSYEKL.

This clonotype was counted at least ten times. The V and J genes are TRBV7-6 and TRBJ1-4; D might be TRBD1 (5 bases). The CDR3 length is 16 residues. The ends were cut back, 5 bases at V and 2 bases at J, with 15 bases in the middle. The V gene's germline CDR1 is SGHVS and CDR2 FNYEAQ. The CDR3 spells CASSLPLGGTNEKLFF. The CDR3 nucleotides read TGTGCCAGCAGCCTGCCCCTGGGGGGGACTAATGAAAAACTGTTTTTT.

This clonotype showed up many times. V usage is TRBV11-3 and J usage is TRBJ2-2, with 7 bases matching TRBD1. The CDR3 is 15 amino acids. V lost 4 bases and J lost 3; bases outside the gene matches: 5. CDR1 is SGHNT and CDR2 is YENEEA in the germline V gene. The chain's CDR3 is CASSSRDSYTGELFF. CDR3 in DNA: TGTGCCAGCAGCTCCCGGGACAGCTACACCGGGGAGCTGTTTTTT. Full variable domain (remainder filled in from reference TRBV11-3 and TRBJ2-2): EAGVVQSPRYKIIEKKQPVAFWCNPISGHNTLYWYLQNLGQGPELLIRYENEEAVDDSQLPKDRFSAERLKGVDSTLKIQPAELGDSAVYLCASSSRDSYTGELFFGEGSRLTVL.

This clonotype was seen ten or more times. CDR3 residues: CASSQGGPAGQPQHF. The DNA for the CDR3 is TGCGCCAGCAGCCAGGGGGGTCCCGCCGGTCAGCCCCAGCATTTT. The V gene is TRBV4-1, the J gene TRBJ1-5, with D possibly being TRBD1 (5 bases). The CDR3 extends over 15 amino acids. The V and J ends lost 3 bases and 6 bases respectively, with 15 bases between them. CDR1 is MGHRA and CDR2 is YSYEKL in the germline V gene.

This clonotype has only a few counts. The V call is TRBV12-3 or TRBV12-4, the J call TRBJ1-6, with a possible D match to TRBD1 (6 bases). The CDR3 has 14 residues. V was pared by 7 bases and J by 9 bases, with 16 bases between. This CDR3 reads CASNVAGVSSPLHF. Here the CDR3 DNA reads TGTGCCAGCAACGTAGCAGGGGTGAGTTCACCCCTCCACTTT.

The J gene is TRBJ1-6, the V gene TRBV20-1, with no clear D. The CDR3 covers 16 residues. The V gene lost 0 bases and the J gene lost 0 bases, with 9 bases spanning the gap. CDR1 DFQATT and CDR2 SNEGSKA come from the germline V gene (reference sequence). CDR3 DNA: TGCAGTGCTAGAGATCGTGGAGCCTCCTATAATTCACCCCTCCACTTT. Its translation: CSARDRGASYNSPLHF.

This clonotype was seen ten or more times. The chain is built from TRBV29-1 and TRBJ1-2; TRBD1 agrees at 7 bases. V lost 4 bases, J lost 9 bases, and 8 bases stayed unmatched. In germline, CDR1 is SQVTM, CDR2 ANQGSEA. The CDR3 extends over 12 amino acids. CDR3 nucleotides: TGCAGCGTTGTTTTGCCGGACAGGAGCTACACCTTC. Its protein product is CSVVLPDRSYTF.

The rearrangement joins TRBV25-1 to TRBJ2-3; D might be TRBD1 or TRBD2, each matching 6 bases. Trimming cost V 6 bases and J 3 bases, with 19 bases left between them. CDR1 and CDR2 from the germline V gene are MGHDK and SYGVNS. This CDR3 is built from 16 residues. CDR3 DNA sequence: TGTGCCAGCAGCGCCTCGGTGGGGGCGGGGACAGATACGCAGTATTTT. This gives the protein CASSASVGAGTDTQYF.

V gene TRBV5-1 combines with J gene TRBJ2-5, with 8 bases fitting TRBD2. Looked up from germline, CDR1 is SGHRS and CDR2 is YFSETQ. With 3 bases clipped from V and 5 bases from J, the junction kept 12 bases outside the gene matches. The CDR3 covers 16 residues. As DNA, the CDR3 is TGCGCCAGCAGCTGGGCGGGGGGCTTACTCATCGAGACCCAGTACTTC. Amino acids: CASSWAGGLLIETQYF.

This clonotype was seen ten or more times. V and J are TRBV7-2 and TRBJ1-2; 7 bases agree with TRBD1. Germline lookup yields CDR1 SGHTA and CDR2 FQGNSA. V dropped 5 bases and J dropped 4; count of bases not matched to a gene: 7. The CDR3 totals 14 residues. The CDR3 reads CASSMTGLPYGYTF. The CDR3 DNA reads TGTGCCAGCAGCATGACAGGGCTCCCCTATGGCTACACCTTC. The variable domain in full, completed from reference TRBV7-2 and TRBJ1-2, reads GAGVSQSPSNKVTEKGKDVELRCDPISGHTALYWYRQSLGQGLEFLIYFQGNSAPDKSGLPSDRFSAERTGGSVSTLTIQRTQQEDSAVYLCASSMTGLPYGYTFGSGTRLTVV.

This clonotype was seen ten or more times. The chain employs TRBV7-2 and TRBJ1-4, with D uncertain. The germline V gene encodes CDR1 SGHTA and CDR2 FQGNSA. CDR3 length equals 13 residues. Trimming took 5 bases from V and 5 from J, leaving 9 bases between them. This CDR3 is CASSRGRNEKLFF. The CDR3, as DNA: TGTGCCAGCAGCCGCGGACGGAATGAAAAACTGTTTTTT.

This clonotype has a handful of counts. This chain joins TRBV7-2 and TRBJ1-2; a weak D match, TRBD1 (5 bases). The germline V gene has CDR1 SGHTA and CDR2 FQGNSA. This CDR3 has 13 residues. V was shortened by 2 bases and J by 8 bases, with 12 bases between the two germline ends. The CDR3 nucleotides read TGTGCCAGCAGCTTAAACGGGGCGCGAGGCTACACCTTC. Protein sequence: CASSLNGARGYTF.

This clonotype was counted many times. The chain carries TRBV5-1 and TRBJ1-5, with TRBD1 matching 10 bases. The CDR3 has 15 amino acids. Germline V CDR1 and CDR2: SGHRS, YFSETQ. V shed 4 bases and J 2 bases; nucleotides not matched to a gene: 3. The CDR3 nucleotides are TGCGCCAGCAGCACCGGGACAGGGGGCAATCAGCCCCAGCATTTT. It specifies CASSTGTGGNQPQHF.

This clonotype appeared many times. The chain carries TRBV5-1 and TRBJ2-1, with 11 bases identical to TRBD2. J was trimmed by 7 bases and V by 6 bases; bases with no gene match: 12. CDR3 length equals 16 residues. Per germline, CDR1 SGHRS and CDR2 YFSETQ. This chain's CDR3 is CASILTGTSGPNEQFF. The CDR3 DNA is TGCGCCAGCATCCTTACCGGGACTAGCGGACCAAATGAGCAGTTCTTC.

This chain connects TRBV5-1 to TRBJ2-2; 7 bases agree with TRBD1. Looked up from germline, CDR1 is SGHRS and CDR2 is YFSETQ. This CDR3 has 17 amino acids. J lost 3 bases, V lost 0 bases, and 8 bases had no gene match. CDR3 in amino acids: CASSLARGGADTGELFF. As DNA, the CDR3 is TGCGCCAGCAGCTTGGCCAGAGGGGGCGCGGACACCGGGGAGCTGTTTTTT.